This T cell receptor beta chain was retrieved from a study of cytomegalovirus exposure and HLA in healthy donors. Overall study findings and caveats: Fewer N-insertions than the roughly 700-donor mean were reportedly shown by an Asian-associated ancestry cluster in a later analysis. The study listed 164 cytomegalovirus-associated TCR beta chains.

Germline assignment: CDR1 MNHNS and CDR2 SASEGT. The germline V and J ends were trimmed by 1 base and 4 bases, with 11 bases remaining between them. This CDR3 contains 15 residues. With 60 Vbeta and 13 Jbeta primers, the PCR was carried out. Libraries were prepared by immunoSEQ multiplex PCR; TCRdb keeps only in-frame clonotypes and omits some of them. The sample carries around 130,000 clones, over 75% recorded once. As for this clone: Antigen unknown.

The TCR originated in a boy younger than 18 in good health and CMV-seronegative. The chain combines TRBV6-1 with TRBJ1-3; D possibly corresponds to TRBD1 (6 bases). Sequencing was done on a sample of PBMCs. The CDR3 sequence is CASSEGAGTGNTIYF. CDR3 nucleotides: TGTGCCAGCAGTGAAGGGGCAGGGACAGGAAACACCATATATTTT.